One and the same sample provided the 32 T cell receptor beta chains below, sequenced in a study of blood T cell repertoires in COVID-19. Only in-frame clones appear in the TCRdb table, and some are missing; sequencing was by immunoSEQ multiplex PCR. The sample includes approximately 60,000 clones, roughly 82% of them seen just once. Sequencing input: peripheral blood. Receptors were obtained from a woman aged 80 or over with acute or convalescent COVID-19.

The CDR3: CASSKTGGGGAGELFF. The CDR3 nucleotides read TGTGCCAGTAGTAAAACAGGGGGCGGTGGAGCCGGGGAGCTGTTTTTT. V gene TRBV19 combines with J gene TRBJ2-2; 9 bases match TRBD1. This CDR3 comprises 16 residues. Germline lookup yields CDR1 LNHDA and CDR2 SQIVND (reference sequence). The ends lost 4 bases at V and 6 bases at J; junction bases unmatched: 9.

V gene TRBV5-1 combines with J gene TRBJ2-2; D unresolved. The CDR3 contains 14 residues. Trimming cost V 0 bases and J 6 bases, with 9 bases left between them. CDR1 is SGHRS, CDR2 YFSETQ, per germline. The CDR3 spells CASSLGSSAGELFF. The CDR3 DNA sequence: TGCGCCAGCAGCTTGGGCTCCAGTGCCGGGGAGCTGTTTTTT.

This clone was seen just once. V is TRBV5-5 and J is TRBJ1-4; 11 bases are shared with TRBD1. CDR1 and CDR2 from the germline V gene are SGHKS and YYEKEE (reference sequence). The CDR3 is made up of 18 amino acids. The trim removed 4 bases at V and 1 base at J, leaving 9 bases unmatched. CDR3 loop: CASSLRTGGVQTNEKLFF. The CDR3 DNA reads TGTGCCAGCAGCCTACGGACAGGGGGCGTACAAACTAATGAAAAACTGTTTTTT.

CDR3 sequence (DNA): TGCGCCAGCAGCTTGACGGCGGGAGGAACTAATGAAAAACTGTTTTTT. It is translated as CASSLTAGGTNEKLFF. The V gene is TRBV5-1, the J gene TRBJ1-4; D gene unclear. This CDR3 is 16 amino acids long. V lost 1 base and J lost 1, with 11 bases in between. In germline, CDR1 is SGHRS, CDR2 YFSETQ.

The chain recombines TRBV10-3 with TRBJ1-1, with TRBD1 matching over 11 bases. V trimming: 6 bases; J trimming: 7 bases; junction bases outside the gene matches: 7. Per the germline V gene, CDR1 is ENHRY and CDR2 is SYGVKD. The CDR3 sequence is 14 residues long. The CDR3 reads CAIREGQGAVEAFF. The DNA for the CDR3 is TGTGCCATCAGAGAAGGACAGGGGGCGGTTGAAGCTTTCTTT.

V and J are TRBV10-2 and TRBJ1-2, with unresolved D. This CDR3 spans 15 amino acids. V lost 2 bases to trimming and J lost 1 base, with 11 bases between them. Germline V lookup: CDR1 WSHSY, CDR2 SAAADI. The CDR3 protein is CASSERTGGNYGYTF. The CDR3 nucleotides read TGCGCCAGCAGTGAGAGGACGGGAGGTAACTATGGCTACACCTTC.

The DNA of the CDR3 is TGTGCCAGCAGTGAACAACTAGCGGGGTTTCGTTCCTACAATGAGCAGTTCTTC. Its protein product is CASSEQLAGFRSYNEQFF. The chain employs TRBV6-1 and TRBJ2-1, with 10 bases identical to TRBD2. Trimming at V came to 2 bases and at J to 1 base, leaving 8 bases not matched to a gene. The CDR3 runs 18 residues. CDR1 MNHNS and CDR2 SASEGT come from the germline V gene.

This clone has just a few counts. The chain links TRBV10-3 to TRBJ1-4; D is possibly TRBD1 (6 bases). Germline V gene lookup returns CDR1 ENHRY and CDR2 SYGVKD. CDR3 size: 15 residues. Trimming removed 0 bases from V and 6 bases from J, with 11 bases in between. The CDR3 region has the DNA TGTGCCATCAGTGAGTCGGCGGGGGGCGATGAAAAACTGTTTTTT. Its protein product is CAISESAGGDEKLFF.

On this clone: Its ends do not fully match the called genes, so a read error is possible. This rearrangement joins TRBV30 to TRBJ1-1; 10 bases align to TRBD1. The germline gives CDR1 GTSNPN, CDR2 SVGIG (reference sequence). This CDR3 contains 12 residues. The chain's CDR3 is CWGKGQGVRAFF. DNA of the CDR3: TGCTGGGGAAAAGGACAGGGGGTCCGGGCTTTCTTT.

The chain uses TRBV6-6 and TRBJ2-2, with D perhaps TRBD1 (5 bases). CDR3 length: 16 residues. CDR1 and CDR2 (germline): MNHNY, SVGAGI (reference sequence). V lost 4 bases, J lost 1 base, and 13 bases lay in between. The CDR3, as DNA: TGTGCCAGCAGTTTGGACAACCGCCGGAACACCGGGGAGCTGTTTTTT. Translating it yields CASSLDNRRNTGELFF.

J is TRBJ1-1 and V is TRBV10-2; D unresolved. This CDR3 comprises 14 residues. V was pared by 6 bases and J by 1 base, with 12 bases between. In germline, CDR1 is WSHSY, CDR2 SAAADI. The CDR3 DNA reads as TGCGCCAGCAGCGCCAATGGGCAGAACACTGAAGCTTTCTTT. It encodes CASSANGQNTEAFF.

This chain connects TRBV6-5 to TRBJ1-1; 8 bases match TRBD1. Germline V CDR1 and CDR2: MNHEY, SVGAGI. J lost 6 bases, V lost 5 bases, and 11 bases had no gene match. The CDR3 sequence is 15 residues long. The CDR3 DNA follows: TGTGCCAGCAGTCCAAGGACAGGGAGTAACGCTGAAGCTTTCTTT. Translating gives CASSPRTGSNAEAFF.

The chain combines TRBV29-1 with TRBJ1-2, with 8 bases fitting TRBD1. Germline V CDR1 and CDR2: SQVTM, ANQGSEA. The V gene end was trimmed by 6 bases and the J gene end by 0 bases; junction bases not matched to a gene: 9. The CDR3 is 15 residues long. The CDR3 DNA is TGCAGCGTCTCTTGGACAGGGTTGACTAACTATGGCTACACCTTC. Protein sequence: CSVSWTGLTNYGYTF.

The V and J genes are TRBV5-5 and TRBJ2-4; perhaps TRBD2 as D (6 bases). V dropped 0 bases and J dropped 2 bases, with 9 bases sitting between them. CDR1 is SGHKS and CDR2 is YYEKEE in the germline V gene (reference sequence). This CDR3 spans 15 amino acids. The CDR3 DNA sequence: TGTGCCAGCAGCTTGGTGGGAGGAACCAAAAACATTCAGTACTTC. Its protein is CASSLVGGTKNIQYF. Supplemented by reference TRBV5-5 and TRBJ2-4, the full variable domain reads DAGVTQSPTHLIKTRGQQVTLRCSPISGHKSVSWYQQVLGQGPQFIFQYYEKEERGRGNFPDRFSARQFPNYSSELNVNALLLGDSALYLCASSLVGGTKNIQYFGAGTRLSVL.

Here the CDR3 reads CASSLAGGIGAEAFF. CDR3 nucleotides: TGCGCCAGCAGCTTGGCGGGCGGGATCGGCGCTGAAGCTTTCTTT. The chain uses TRBV5-1 and TRBJ1-1; D remains unclear. Per germline, CDR1 SGHRS and CDR2 YFSETQ. The CDR3 totals 15 residues. V lost 0 bases to trimming and J lost 6 bases, with 15 bases between them.

V usage is TRBV4-2 and J usage is TRBJ1-2; 9 nucleotides agree with TRBD1. CDR3 length: 15 amino acids. Looked up from germline, CDR1 is LGHNA and CDR2 is YNFKEQ. J lost 7 bases, V lost 0 bases, and 6 bases had no gene match. The CDR3 DNA reads TGTGCCAGCAGCCAAGAGGGACAGGGTAATGGTGGCTACACCTTC. Amino acid sequence: CASSQEGQGNGGYTF.

The chain recombines TRBV27 with TRBJ2-7; a weak D match, TRBD1 (6 bases). This CDR3 comprises 15 residues. Germline values: CDR1 MNHEY, CDR2 SMNVEV (reference sequence). V was cut by 5 bases and J by 4 bases, with 18 bases left in between. The CDR3 region is CASSKQGAGIYEQYF. CDR3 nucleotides: TGTGCCAGCAGTAAACAGGGTGCCGGAATATACGAGCAGTACTTC.

This chain connects TRBV4-2 to TRBJ2-4, with 11 bases aligning to TRBD2. Germline lookup yields CDR1 LGHNA and CDR2 YNFKEQ. CDR3 length: 18 residues. With V trimmed by 2 bases and J by 0 bases, 6 bases remained unmatched. CDR3 in DNA: TGTGCCAGCAGCCAATTTGTAGCGGGAGGGATAGCCAAAAACATTCAGTACTTC. Translation: CASSQFVAGGIAKNIQYF.

This clone turned up a few times. V and J are TRBV3-1 (or the pseudogene TRBV3-2) and TRBJ2-6; 8 nucleotides agree with TRBD1. Germline V gene data show CDR1 as LGHDT and CDR2 as YNNKEL (reference sequence). V gave up 2 bases and J gave up 2 bases; unmatched junction bases: 2. The CDR3 is made up of 16 amino acids. The CDR3 reads CASSQNRGTGANVLTF. CDR3 sequence (DNA): TGTGCCAGCAGCCAAAACAGGGGGACTGGGGCCAACGTCCTGACTTTC.

The chain has TRBV9 and TRBJ2-5; TRBD2 agrees at 11 bases. CDR1 and CDR2 (germline): SGDLS, YYNGEE. This CDR3 is built from 17 residues. The trim removed 0 bases at V and 1 base at J, leaving 5 bases unmatched. CDR3 region: CASSVGGSGRVQETQYF. The DNA for the CDR3 is TGTGCCAGCAGCGTAGGGGGTAGCGGGAGGGTCCAAGAGACCCAGTACTTC.

V is TRBV28 and J is TRBJ2-1; 8 nucleotides match TRBD1. J lost 9 bases, V lost 0 bases, and 10 bases had no gene match. The CDR3 length is 16 residues. The germline V gene encodes CDR1 MDHEN and CDR2 SYDVKM. The CDR3 reads CASSLWGATGDVEQFF. CDR3 sequence (DNA): TGTGCCAGCAGTTTATGGGGCGCGACAGGGGATGTTGAGCAGTTCTTC.

The V gene is TRBV11-2, the J gene TRBJ2-3; 9 bases fit TRBD2. The CDR3 consists of 16 residues. Losses at the gene ends were 1 base for V and 5 bases for J; bases not matched to a gene: 7. The V gene's germline CDR1 is SGHAT and CDR2 FQNNGV. The CDR3 protein is CASSLGVAGVRDTQYF. The CDR3 region has the DNA TGTGCCAGCAGCTTAGGGGTAGCGGGGGTGCGAGATACGCAGTATTTT.

The chain uses TRBV9 and TRBJ2-3, with TRBD2 matching over 9 bases. CDR1 and CDR2 from the germline V gene are SGDLS and YYNGEE. The CDR3 consists of 18 residues. V lost 0 bases and J lost 0; bases outside the gene matches: 8. CDR3 in amino acids: CASSVGLAASFSTDTQYF. CDR3 nucleotides: TGTGCCAGCAGCGTAGGACTAGCGGCTTCCTTTAGCACAGATACGCAGTATTTT.

Here the CDR3 reads CASSLRENGANSPLHF. CDR3 nucleotides: TGCGCCAGCAGCTTACGGGAAAACGGAGCGAATTCACCCCTCCACTTT. The chain couples TRBV5-1 to TRBJ1-6; unclear D gene. Germline V gene lookup returns CDR1 SGHRS and CDR2 YFSETQ. Trimming removed 2 bases from V and 7 bases from J, with 16 bases in between. This CDR3 is 16 amino acids long.

The chain is built from TRBV7-2 and TRBJ2-1, with D maybe TRBD2 (7 bases). The CDR3 contains 14 residues. CDR1 is SGHTA, CDR2 FQGNSA, per germline. With 6 bases removed from V and 6 bases from J, the gap between germline ends came to 15 bases. The CDR3 nucleotides read TGTGCCAGCAGGAGAGGGGGGGCCTCCAATGAGCAGTTCTTC. Its protein product is CASRRGGASNEQFF.

This chain connects TRBV7-9 to TRBJ1-1; D perhaps matches TRBD1 (5 bases). CDR3 length equals 15 residues. CDR1 and CDR2 from the germline V gene are SEHNR and FQNEAQ (reference sequence). Trimming cost V 4 bases and J 0 bases, with 12 bases left between them. CDR3 residues: CASSSQAGMNTEAFF. CDR3 sequence (DNA): TGTGCCAGCAGCTCCCAGGCAGGGATGAACACTGAAGCTTTCTTT.

The rearrangement links TRBV19 to TRBJ1-3; no clear D gene. V lost 6 bases and J lost 0, with 9 bases in between. Looked up from germline, CDR1 is LNHDA and CDR2 is SQIVND (reference sequence). This CDR3 is built from 14 residues. Written as DNA, the CDR3 is TGTGCCAGTAGCCCCGAGAGCTCTGGAAACACCATATATTTT. Encoded protein: CASSPESSGNTIYF.

The rearrangement joins TRBV2 to TRBJ1-1; tentatively, D is TRBD1 (6 bases). The ends were cut back, 2 bases at V and 1 base at J, with 11 bases in the middle. Germline CDR1 and CDR2: SNHLY and FYNNEI. CDR3 size: 15 residues. CDR3 nucleotides: TGTGCCAGCAGTGAATATAGGGGGGGGAACACTGAAGCTTTCTTT. Translating it yields CASSEYRGGNTEAFF.

A remark on this clone: The sample carries other DNA sequences with the same CDR3. The chain has TRBV11-2 and TRBJ2-4; D unclear. Germline values: CDR1 SGHAT, CDR2 FQNNGV. The CDR3 spans 14 residues. V was clipped by 4 bases and J by 0 bases, with 7 bases between them. Here the CDR3 DNA reads TGTGCCAGCAGCTCCAGGTTAGCCAAAAACATTCAGTACTTC. Its protein is CASSSRLAKNIQYF.

This sequence joins TRBV7-8 and TRBJ1-5, with 8 positions matching TRBD1. This CDR3 has 15 amino acids. The germline CDR1 and CDR2 sequences are SGHVS and FQNEAQ. V trimming: 0 bases; J trimming: 8 bases; junction bases outside the gene matches: 6. CDR3 sequence (DNA): TGTGCCAGCAGCTTAGCGCCCGGACAGGGCGAGCCCCAGCATTTT. It codes for CASSLAPGQGEPQHF.

The chain uses TRBV5-4 and TRBJ2-7; D may be TRBD2 (6 bases). From germline, CDR1 is SGHNT and CDR2 YYREEE (reference sequence). V lost 5 bases to trimming and J lost 7 bases, with 22 bases between them. CDR3 length: 15 amino acids. The CDR3 sequence is CASSPVRGGRGEQYF. CDR3 bases: TGTGCCAGCAGTCCTGTTAGAGGAGGCCGGGGGGAGCAGTACTTC.

The rearrangement joins TRBV5-1 to TRBJ2-1; D is possibly TRBD1 (5 bases). The CDR3 sequence is 15 residues long. Germline V gene data show CDR1 as SGHRS and CDR2 as YFSETQ. Trimming shortened V by 0 bases and J by 0 bases, and 7 bases separated the two germline ends. The CDR3 coding sequence is TGCGCCAGCAGCTTGGGGACAAACTCCTACAATGAGCAGTTCTTC. It specifies CASSLGTNSYNEQFF.